This entry describes one T cell receptor (beta chain). Its target is unknown. These data are taken from a study of chemoradiotherapy in HPV16-positive cancers. General observations from the study: Functional assays defining HPV-specific T cells used only two HPV16-positive patients.

Germline CDR1 is MGHRA and CDR2 is YSYEKL. V gave up 0 bases and J gave up 3 bases, with 12 bases separating them. The CDR3 is made up of 15 amino acids. TCRdb keeps only in-frame clones here, not all; method: immunoSEQ multiplex PCR. Seen here are tens of thousands of clones, about 82% observed once, and the top ten hold 3.8%. The V and J genes are TRBV4-1 and TRBJ2-7; D may match TRBD1 or TRBD2 (5 bases each). The origin of this receptor is a human donor with HPV-associated anogenital cancer. The material sequenced was blood, taken from a patient who underwent chemoradiotherapy. The CDR3 bases are TGCGCCAGCAGCCAAGATCGAGGGGTCTACTACGAGCAGTACTTC. This translates into CASSQDRGVYYEQYF.